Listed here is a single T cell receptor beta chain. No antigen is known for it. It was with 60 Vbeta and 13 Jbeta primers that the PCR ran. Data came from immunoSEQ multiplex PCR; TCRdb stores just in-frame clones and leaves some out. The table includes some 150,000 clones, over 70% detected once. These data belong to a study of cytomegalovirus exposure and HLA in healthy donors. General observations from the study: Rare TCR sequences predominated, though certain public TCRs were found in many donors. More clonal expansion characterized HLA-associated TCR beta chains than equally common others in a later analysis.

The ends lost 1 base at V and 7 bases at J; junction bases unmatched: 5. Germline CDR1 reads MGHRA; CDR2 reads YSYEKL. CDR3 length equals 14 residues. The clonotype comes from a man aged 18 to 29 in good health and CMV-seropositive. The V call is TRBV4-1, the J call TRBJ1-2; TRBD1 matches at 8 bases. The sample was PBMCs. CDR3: CASSQADRVGGYTF. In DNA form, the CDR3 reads TGCGCCAGCAGCCAAGCGGACAGGGTCGGTGGCTACACCTTC.